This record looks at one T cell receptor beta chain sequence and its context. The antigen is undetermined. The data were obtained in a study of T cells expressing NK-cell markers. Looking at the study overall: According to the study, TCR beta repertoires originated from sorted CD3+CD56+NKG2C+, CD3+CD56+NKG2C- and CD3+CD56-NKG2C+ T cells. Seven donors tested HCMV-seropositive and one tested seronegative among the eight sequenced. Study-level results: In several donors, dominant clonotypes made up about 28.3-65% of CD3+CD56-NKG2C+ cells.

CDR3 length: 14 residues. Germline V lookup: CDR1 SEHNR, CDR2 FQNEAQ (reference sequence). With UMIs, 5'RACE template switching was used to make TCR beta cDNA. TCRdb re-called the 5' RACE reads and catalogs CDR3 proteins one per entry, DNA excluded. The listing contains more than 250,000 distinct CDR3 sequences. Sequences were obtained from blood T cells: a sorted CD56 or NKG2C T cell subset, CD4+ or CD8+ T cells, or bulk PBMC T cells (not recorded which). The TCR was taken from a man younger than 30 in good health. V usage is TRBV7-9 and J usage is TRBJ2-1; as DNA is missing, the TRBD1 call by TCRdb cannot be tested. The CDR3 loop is CASSLQGTFNEQFF.